This TCR beta chain was recovered during a study of T cells after somatic rescue of genetic block. Profiled with immunoSEQ multiplex PCR; TCRdb holds only in-frame clones, not every one. Here the sample spans around 7,000 clones, approximately 81% being singletons. This CDR3 has 17 amino acids. The germline gives CDR1 SGDLS, CDR2 YYNGEE. Losses at the gene ends were 3 bases for V and 1 base for J; bases not matched to a gene: 10. The specimen was peripheral blood mononuclear cells (PBMCs). The TCR was taken from a boy aged 5-17 years. The gene calls are TRBV9 and TRBJ2-3, with 8 bases matching TRBD2. The CDR3 DNA follows: TGTGCCAGCAGCGCCGACCGTACGGGACTAGGCACAGATACGCAGTATTTT. This codes for CASSADRTGLGTDTQYF.